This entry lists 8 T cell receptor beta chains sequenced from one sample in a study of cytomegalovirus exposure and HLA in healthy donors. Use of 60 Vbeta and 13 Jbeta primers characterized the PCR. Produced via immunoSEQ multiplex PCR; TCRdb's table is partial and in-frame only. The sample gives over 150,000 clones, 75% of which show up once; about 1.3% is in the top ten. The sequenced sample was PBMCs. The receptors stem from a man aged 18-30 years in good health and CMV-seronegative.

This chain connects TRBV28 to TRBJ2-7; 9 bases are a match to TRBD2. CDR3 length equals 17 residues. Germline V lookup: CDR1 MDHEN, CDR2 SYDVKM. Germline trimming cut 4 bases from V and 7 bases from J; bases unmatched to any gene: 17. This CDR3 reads CASSSVRIMAGGGEQYF. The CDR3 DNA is TGTGCCAGCAGTTCCGTCCGGATAATGGCGGGAGGGGGGGAGCAGTACTTC.

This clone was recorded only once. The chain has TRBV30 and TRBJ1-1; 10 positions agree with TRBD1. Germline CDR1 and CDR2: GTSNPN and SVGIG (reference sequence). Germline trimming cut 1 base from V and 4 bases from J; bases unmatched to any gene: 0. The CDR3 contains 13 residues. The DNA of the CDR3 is TGTGCCTGGAGTGGACAGGGGGCCACTGAAGCTTTCTTT. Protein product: CAWSGQGATEAFF.

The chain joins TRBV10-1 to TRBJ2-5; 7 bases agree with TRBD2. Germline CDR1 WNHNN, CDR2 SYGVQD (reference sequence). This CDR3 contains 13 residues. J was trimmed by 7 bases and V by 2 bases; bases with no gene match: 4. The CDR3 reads CASSEGEGWTQYF. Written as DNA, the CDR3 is TGCGCCAGCAGTGAGGGGGAGGGCTGGACCCAGTACTTC.

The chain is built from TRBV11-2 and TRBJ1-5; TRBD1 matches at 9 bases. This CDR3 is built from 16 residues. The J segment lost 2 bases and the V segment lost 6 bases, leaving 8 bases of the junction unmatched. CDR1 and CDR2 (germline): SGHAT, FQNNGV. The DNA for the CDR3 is TGTGCCAGCAGACTAGGACAGGGGAGAGGCAATCAGCCCCAGCATTTT. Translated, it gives CASRLGQGRGNQPQHF. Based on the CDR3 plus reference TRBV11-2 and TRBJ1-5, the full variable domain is EAGVAQSPRYKIIEKRQSVAFWCNPISGHATLYWYQQILGQGPKLLIQFQNNGVVDDSQLPKDRFSAERLKGVDSTLKIQPAKLEDSAVYLCASRLGQGRGNQPQHFGDGTRLSIL.

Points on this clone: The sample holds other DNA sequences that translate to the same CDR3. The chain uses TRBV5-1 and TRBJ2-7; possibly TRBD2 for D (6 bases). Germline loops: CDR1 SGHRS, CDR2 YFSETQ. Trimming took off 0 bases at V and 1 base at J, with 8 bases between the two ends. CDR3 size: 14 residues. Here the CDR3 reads CASSLGSGSYEQYF. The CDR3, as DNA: TGCGCCAGCAGCTTGGGTAGCGGTTCCTACGAGCAGTACTTC. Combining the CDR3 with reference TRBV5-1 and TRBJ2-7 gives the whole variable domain KAGVTQTPRYLIKTRGQQVTLSCSPISGHRSVSWYQQTPGQGLQFLFEYFSETQRNKGNFPGRFSGRQFSNSRSEMNVSTLELGDSALYLCASSLGSGSYEQYFGPGTRLTVT.

CDR3 residues: CASTVTSGSTDTQYF. CDR3 DNA sequence: TGTGCCAGCACCGTGACTAGCGGGAGCACAGATACGCAGTATTTT. The chain employs TRBV5-4 and TRBJ2-3; TRBD2 matches 10 bases. Germline trimming cut 6 bases from V and 0 bases from J; bases unmatched to any gene: 4. The CDR3 totals 15 residues. CDR1 and CDR2 from the germline V gene are SGHNT and YYREEE (reference sequence).

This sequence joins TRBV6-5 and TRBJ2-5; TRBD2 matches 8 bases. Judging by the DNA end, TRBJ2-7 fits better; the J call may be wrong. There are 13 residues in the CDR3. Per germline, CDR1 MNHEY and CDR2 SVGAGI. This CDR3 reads CASKRGGWYEQYF. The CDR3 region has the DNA TGTGCCAGCAAACGGGGGGGGTGGTACGAGCAGTACTTC.

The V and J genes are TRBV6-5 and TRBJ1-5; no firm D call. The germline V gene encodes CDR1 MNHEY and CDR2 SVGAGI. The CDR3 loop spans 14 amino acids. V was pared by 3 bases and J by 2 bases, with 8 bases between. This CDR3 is CASSYTAGNQPQHF. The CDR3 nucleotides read TGTGCCAGCAGTTATACGGCGGGCAATCAGCCCCAGCATTTT.